This T cell receptor beta chain comes out of a study of T cell responses to AZD1222 COVID-19 vaccine. Clones were read by immunoSEQ multiplex PCR, and TCRdb kept only the in-frame ones, dropping some. The data show roughly 95,000 clones, about 93% seen once. Analyses pooled second doses at about 4 or about 12 weeks. The sequence derives from an adult who received the AZD1222 COVID-19 vaccine. The source was peripheral blood, collected 28 days after the second AZD1222 dose.

The chain's CDR3 is CASSVSDWYSNQPQHF. CDR3 bases: TGTGCCAGCAGTGTCTCCGACTGGTATAGCAATCAGCCCCAGCATTTT. V is TRBV6-6 and J is TRBJ1-5, with D hard to call. Germline V gene lookup returns CDR1 MNHNY and CDR2 SVGAGI (reference sequence). V dropped 5 bases and J dropped 0 bases, with 14 bases sitting between them. The CDR3 length is 16 residues.